This T cell receptor beta chain came from a study of STAT5B mutations in CD4+ large granular lymphocyte leukemia. The V segment lost 2 bases and the J segment 3 bases; nucleotides outside the gene matches: 5. Germline V CDR1 and CDR2: SGHRS, YFSETQ. The CDR3 sequence is 15 residues long. This was a survey-level run. Data came from immunoSEQ multiplex PCR; TCRdb stores just in-frame clones and leaves some out. The sample lists around 34,000 clones; around four fifths were seen once. Study results and caveats: Without putative leukemic clones, patient CD4-sorted repertoires remained more clonal than healthy CD4+ repertoires.

Details on this clone: The antigen is unknown.

The chain is built from TRBV5-1 and TRBJ2-5, with 9 bases matching TRBD2. This clonotype originated in a human donor in good health. Source material: CD4+ T cells from blood buffy coats. CDR3 in amino acids: CASSFSGRREETQYF. CDR3 coding DNA: TGCGCCAGCAGCTTTAGCGGGAGAAGGGAAGAGACCCAGTACTTC.